The clone carrying this T cell receptor beta chain was picked up a small number of times. The record originates from a study of blood T cells in healthy people across ages. Alongside a J-beta primer mix, a sample-barcoded 5' primer served in a second PCR lasting about 7 to 12 cycles. TCRdb used MiXCR to reprocess the 5' RACE reads, holding one entry per CDR3 protein. The sample includes about 970,000 distinct CDR3 sequences, about 53% of them seen just once. CDR3 size: 13 residues. The V gene's germline CDR1 is MGHRA and CDR2 YSYEKL. V shed 4 bases and J shed 0 bases, with 7 bases lying between them. The clonotype comes from an older woman in good health. The V gene is TRBV4-1, the J gene TRBJ2-7; D not certain. What was sequenced was blood. The CDR3 loop reads CASSPPDSYEQYF. CDR3 DNA: TGCGCCAGCAGCCCCCCGGACTCCTACGAGCAGTACTTC.